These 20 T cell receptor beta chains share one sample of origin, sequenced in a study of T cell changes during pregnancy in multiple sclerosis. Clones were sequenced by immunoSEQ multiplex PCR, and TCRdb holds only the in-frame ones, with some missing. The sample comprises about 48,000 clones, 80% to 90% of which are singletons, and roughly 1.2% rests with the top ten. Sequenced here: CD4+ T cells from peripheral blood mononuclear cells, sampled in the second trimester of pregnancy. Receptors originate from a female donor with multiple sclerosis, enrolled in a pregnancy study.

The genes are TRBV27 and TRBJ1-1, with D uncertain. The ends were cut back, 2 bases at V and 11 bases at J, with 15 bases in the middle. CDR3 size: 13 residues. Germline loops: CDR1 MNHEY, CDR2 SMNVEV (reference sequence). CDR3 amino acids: CASSLPGFRSAFF. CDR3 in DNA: TGTGCCAGCAGTTTACCGGGGTTTAGATCTGCTTTCTTT.

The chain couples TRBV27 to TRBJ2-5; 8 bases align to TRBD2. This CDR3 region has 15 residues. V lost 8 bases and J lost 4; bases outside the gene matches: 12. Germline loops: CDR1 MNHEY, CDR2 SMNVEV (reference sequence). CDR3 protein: CASGRAGDSGETQYF. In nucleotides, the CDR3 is TGTGCCAGCGGTCGAGCGGGAGATAGCGGAGAGACCCAGTACTTC.

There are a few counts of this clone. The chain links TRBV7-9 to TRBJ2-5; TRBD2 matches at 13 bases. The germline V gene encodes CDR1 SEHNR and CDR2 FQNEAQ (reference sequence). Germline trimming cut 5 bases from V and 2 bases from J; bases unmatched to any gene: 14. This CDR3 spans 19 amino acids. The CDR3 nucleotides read TGTGCCAGCAGCCCGTGGACAGGACTAGCGGGAGCGGGGCAAGAGACCCAGTACTTC. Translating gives CASSPWTGLAGAGQETQYF.

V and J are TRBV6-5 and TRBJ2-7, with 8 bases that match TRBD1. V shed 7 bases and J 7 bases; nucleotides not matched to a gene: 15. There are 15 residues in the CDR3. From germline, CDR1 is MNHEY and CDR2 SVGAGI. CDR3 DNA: TGTGCCAGCACCCCCCTGAGGACAGGGCAAAGGGAGCAGTACTTC. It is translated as CASTPLRTGQREQYF.

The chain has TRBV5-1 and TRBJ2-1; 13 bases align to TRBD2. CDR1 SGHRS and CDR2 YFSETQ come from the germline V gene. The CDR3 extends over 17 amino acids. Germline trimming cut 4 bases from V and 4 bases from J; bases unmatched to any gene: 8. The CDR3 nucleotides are TGCGCCAGCAGCCCCCCGGGACTAGCGGGGAATTACAATGAGCAGTTCTTC. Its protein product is CASSPPGLAGNYNEQFF.

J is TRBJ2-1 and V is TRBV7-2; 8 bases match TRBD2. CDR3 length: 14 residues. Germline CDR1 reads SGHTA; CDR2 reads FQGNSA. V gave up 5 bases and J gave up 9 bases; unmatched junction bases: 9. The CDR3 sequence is CASSQSAGVVEQFF. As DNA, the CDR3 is TGTGCCAGCAGCCAATCAGCGGGAGTAGTTGAGCAGTTCTTC.

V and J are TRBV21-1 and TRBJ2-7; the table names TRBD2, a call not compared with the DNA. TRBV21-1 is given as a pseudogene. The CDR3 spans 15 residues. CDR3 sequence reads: CASTTRRTSGNEQYF. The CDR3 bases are TGTGCCAGCACCACGAGAAGGACTAGCGGGAACGAGCAGTACTTC.

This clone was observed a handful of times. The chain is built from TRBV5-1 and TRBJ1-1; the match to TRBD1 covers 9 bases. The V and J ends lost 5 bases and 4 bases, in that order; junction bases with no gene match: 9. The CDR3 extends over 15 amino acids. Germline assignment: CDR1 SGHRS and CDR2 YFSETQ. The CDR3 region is CASSPEGQGGTEAFF. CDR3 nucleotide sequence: TGCGCCAGCAGTCCTGAGGGACAGGGAGGCACTGAAGCTTTCTTT.

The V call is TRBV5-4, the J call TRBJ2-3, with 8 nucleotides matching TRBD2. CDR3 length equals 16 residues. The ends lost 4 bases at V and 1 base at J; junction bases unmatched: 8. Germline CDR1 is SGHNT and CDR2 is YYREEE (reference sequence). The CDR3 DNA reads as TGTGCCAGCAGCGCCTCTGTGCGGGGGGGCACAGATACGCAGTATTTT. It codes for CASSASVRGGTDTQYF.

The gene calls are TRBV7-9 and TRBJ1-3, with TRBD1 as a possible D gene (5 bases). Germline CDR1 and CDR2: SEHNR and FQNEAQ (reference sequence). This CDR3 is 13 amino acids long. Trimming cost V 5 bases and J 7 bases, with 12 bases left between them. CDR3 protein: CASSPTRGNTIYF. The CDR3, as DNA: TGTGCCAGCAGCCCGACCCGGGGGAACACCATATATTTT.

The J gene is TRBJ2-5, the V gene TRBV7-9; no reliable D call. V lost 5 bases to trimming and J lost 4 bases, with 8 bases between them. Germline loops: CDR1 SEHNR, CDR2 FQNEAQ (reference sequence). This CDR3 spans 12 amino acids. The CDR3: CASSENLETQYF. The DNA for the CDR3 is TGTGCCAGCAGCGAGAATTTAGAGACCCAGTACTTC. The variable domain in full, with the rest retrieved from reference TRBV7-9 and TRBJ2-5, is DTGVSQNPRHKITKRGQNVTFRCDPISEHNRLYWYRQTLGQGPEFLTYFQNEAQLEKSRLLSDRFSAERPKGSFSTLEIQRTEQGDSAMYLCASSENLETQYFGPGTRLLVL.

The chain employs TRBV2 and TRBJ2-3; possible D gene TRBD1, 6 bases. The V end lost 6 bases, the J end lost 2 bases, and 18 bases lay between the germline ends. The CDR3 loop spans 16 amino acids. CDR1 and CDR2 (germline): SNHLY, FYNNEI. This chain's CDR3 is CASRTTGSLITDTQYF. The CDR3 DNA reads TGTGCCAGCAGGACTACAGGGTCCCTAATCACAGATACGCAGTATTTT.

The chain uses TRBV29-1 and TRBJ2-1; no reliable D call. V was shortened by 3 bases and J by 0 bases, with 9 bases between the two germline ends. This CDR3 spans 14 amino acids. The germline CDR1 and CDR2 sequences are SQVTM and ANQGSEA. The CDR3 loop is CSVDAASSYNEQFF. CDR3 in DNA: TGCAGCGTTGACGCGGCCAGCTCCTACAATGAGCAGTTCTTC.

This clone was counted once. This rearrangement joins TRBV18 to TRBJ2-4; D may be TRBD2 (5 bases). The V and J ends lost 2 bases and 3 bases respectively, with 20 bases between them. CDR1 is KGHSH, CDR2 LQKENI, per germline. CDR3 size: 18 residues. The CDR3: CASSPRILLAHGKNIQYF. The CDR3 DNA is TGTGCCAGCTCACCAAGGATCCTCCTAGCTCACGGCAAAAACATTCAGTACTTC.

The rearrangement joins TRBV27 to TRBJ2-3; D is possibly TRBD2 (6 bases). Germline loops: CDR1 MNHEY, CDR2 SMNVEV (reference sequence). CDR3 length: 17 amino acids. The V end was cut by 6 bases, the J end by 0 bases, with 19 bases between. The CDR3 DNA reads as TGTGCCAGCAGGCACCTCCGGGACTCGATTAGCACAGATACGCAGTATTTT. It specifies CASRHLRDSISTDTQYF.

CDR3 sequence: CASSFFDRTLRYF. The CDR3 DNA reads as TGTGCCAGCAGCTTCTTCGACAGAACCCTTCGATACTTC. V usage is TRBV7-4 and J usage is TRBJ2-7, with a weak D call TRBD1 (5 bases). Germline V gene lookup returns CDR1 SGHVT and CDR2 SQSDAQ. This CDR3 is 13 amino acids long. With 3 bases removed from V and 13 bases from J, the gap between germline ends came to 19 bases.

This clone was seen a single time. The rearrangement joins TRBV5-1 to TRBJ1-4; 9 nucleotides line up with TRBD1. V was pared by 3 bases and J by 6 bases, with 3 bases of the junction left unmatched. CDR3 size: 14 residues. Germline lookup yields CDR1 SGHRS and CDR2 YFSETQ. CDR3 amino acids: CASSSGQGYEKLFF. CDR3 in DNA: TGCGCCAGCAGCTCCGGACAGGGGTATGAAAAACTGTTTTTT.

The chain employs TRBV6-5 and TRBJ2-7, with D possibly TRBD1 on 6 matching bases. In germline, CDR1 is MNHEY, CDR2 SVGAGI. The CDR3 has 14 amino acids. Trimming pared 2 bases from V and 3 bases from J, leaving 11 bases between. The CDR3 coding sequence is TGTGCCAGCAGTTACGGGGACACCTTCTACGAGCAGTACTTC. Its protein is CASSYGDTFYEQYF.

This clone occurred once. CDR3 sequence: CAWKGSGITETQYF. DNA for the CDR3: TGTGCCTGGAAGGGTAGCGGGATTACAGAGACCCAGTACTTC. The V and J genes are TRBV30 and TRBJ2-5, with TRBD2 matching over 8 bases. The germline gives CDR1 GTSNPN, CDR2 SVGIG (reference sequence). This CDR3 is built from 14 residues. The trim removed 4 bases at V and 4 bases at J, leaving 8 bases unmatched.

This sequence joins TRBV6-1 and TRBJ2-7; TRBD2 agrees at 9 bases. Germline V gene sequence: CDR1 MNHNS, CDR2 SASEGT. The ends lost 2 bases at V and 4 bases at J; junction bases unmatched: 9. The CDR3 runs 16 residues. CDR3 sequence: CASSELRREGRYEQYF. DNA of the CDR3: TGTGCCAGCAGTGAACTTCGGCGGGAGGGTAGGTACGAGCAGTACTTC.